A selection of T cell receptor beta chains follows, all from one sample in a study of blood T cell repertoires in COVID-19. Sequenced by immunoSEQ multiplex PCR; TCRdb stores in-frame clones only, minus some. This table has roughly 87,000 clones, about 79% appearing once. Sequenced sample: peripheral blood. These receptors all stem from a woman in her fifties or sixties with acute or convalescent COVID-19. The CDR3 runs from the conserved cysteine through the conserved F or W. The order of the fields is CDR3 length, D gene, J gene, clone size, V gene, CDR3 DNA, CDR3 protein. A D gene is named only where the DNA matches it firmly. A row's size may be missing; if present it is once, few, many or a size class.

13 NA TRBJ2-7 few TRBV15 TGTGCCACCAGCAATTACAGAACCTACGAGCAGTACTTC CATSNYRTYEQYF
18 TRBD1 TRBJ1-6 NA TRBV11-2 TGTGCCAGCAGCTCCTATAAGGTCCGGGACAGGGGTGATTCACCCCTCCACTTT CASSSYKVRDRGDSPLHF
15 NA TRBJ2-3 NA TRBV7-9 TGTGCCAGCAGCACAGCCCTAGCGACCACAGATACGCAGTATTTT CASSTALATTDTQYF
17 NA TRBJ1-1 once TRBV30 TGTGCCTGGAGTGTAGTTGGGGGGTTAGGGGTGAACACTGAAGCTTTCTTT CAWSVVGGLGVNTEAFF
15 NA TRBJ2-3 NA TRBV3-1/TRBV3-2 TGTGCCAGCAGCCAAATGGGGGCGCGCACAGATACGCAGTATTTT CASSQMGARTDTQYF
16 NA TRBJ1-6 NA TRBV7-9 TGTGCCAGCAGAATTCAATTGGGGGGGTATAATTCACCCCTCCACTTT CASRIQLGGYNSPLHF
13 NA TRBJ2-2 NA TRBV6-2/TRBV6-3 TGTGCCAGCAGTCAACAGAACACCGGGGAGCTGTTTTTT CASSQQNTGELFF
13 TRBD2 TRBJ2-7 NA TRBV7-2 TGTGCCAGCAGCTTAGTAGCGGGGTACGAGCAGTACTTC CASSLVAGYEQYF
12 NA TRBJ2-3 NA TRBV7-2 TGTGCCAGCAGCTTCCTTGCGGCGGAGCAGTATTTT CASSFLAAEQYF
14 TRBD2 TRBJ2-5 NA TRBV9 TGTGCCAGCAGCGTGGGACTACAACAAGAGACCCAGTACTTC CASSVGLQQETQYF
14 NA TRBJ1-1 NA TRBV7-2 TGTGCCAGCAGCTTAGAGAATAGGAACACTGAAGCTTTCTTT CASSLENRNTEAFF
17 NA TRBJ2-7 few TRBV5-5 TGTGCCAGCAGCTTGGTTCCTCCGGGACTGGACTCCTACGAGCAGTACTTC CASSLVPPGLDSYEQYF
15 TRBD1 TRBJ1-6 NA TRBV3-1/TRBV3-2 TGTGCCAGCAGCCAAGTTACAGGGGGCGAATCACCCCTCCACTTT CASSQVTGGESPLHF
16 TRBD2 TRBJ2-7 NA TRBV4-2 TGTGCCAGCAGCCACGTGAGCGGGGCCAGCTCCTACGAGCAGTACTTC CASSHVSGASSYEQYF
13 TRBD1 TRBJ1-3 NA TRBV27 TGTGCCAGCAGTCCGACAGGGGGAAACACCATATATTTT CASSPTGGNTIYF
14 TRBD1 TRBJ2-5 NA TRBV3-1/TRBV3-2 TGTGCCAGCAGCACGCGGACAGGACAAGAGACCCAGTACTTC CASSTRTGQETQYF
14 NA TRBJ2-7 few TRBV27 TGTGCCAGCTGGTCAATAGCGCAACCCTACGAGCAGTACTTC CASWSIAQPYEQYF
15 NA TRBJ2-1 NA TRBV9 TGTGCCAGCAGCGTGGGAACGGACTCTCTCAATGAGCAGTTCTTC CASSVGTDSLNEQFF
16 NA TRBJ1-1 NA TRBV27 TGTGCCAGCAGTTCCCTCGGCAGCGGAGCACTAGCTGAAGCTTTCTTT CASSSLGSGALAEAFF
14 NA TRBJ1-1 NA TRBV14 TGTGCCAGCAGCCAAGTTTTCGGGGGCACTGAAGCTTTCTTT CASSQVFGGTEAFF
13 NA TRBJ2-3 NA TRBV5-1 TGCGCCAGCAGCCCTAACTACGGGGATACGCAGTATTTT CASSPNYGDTQYF
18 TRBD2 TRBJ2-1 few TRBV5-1 TGCGCCAGCAGCTTGGCCGCTAGCGGGGGGCGTACCTACAATGAGCAGTTCTTC CASSLAASGGRTYNEQFF